The T cell receptor beta chain described here comes from a study of cytomegalovirus exposure and HLA in healthy donors. PCR used 60 Vbeta primers and 13 Jbeta primers. Sequencing was performed with immunoSEQ multiplex PCR; in TCRdb, only in-frame clones are kept and a portion is missing. Seen here are fewer than 250,000 clones, about 76% observed once, and the top ten hold more than 1.5%. Source material: PBMCs. This sequence was found in a woman aged 50 to 65 in good health and CMV-seronegative.

CDR3 loop: CASSFPGQEKLFF. In DNA, the CDR3 is TGTGCCAGCAGTTTTCCGGGACAAGAAAAACTGTTTTTT. The chain carries TRBV5-8 and TRBJ1-4, with TRBD1 as a possible D gene (6 bases). The CDR3 is 13 amino acids. Germline V gene data show CDR1 as SGHTS and CDR2 as YDEGEE. V dropped 5 bases and J dropped 8 bases, with 13 bases sitting between them.